This T cell receptor (beta chain) was captured by sequencing in a study of T cells after yellow fever vaccination. Between the trimmed V and J ends, which lost 3 bases and 14 bases, there was a span of 18 bases. This CDR3 has 14 residues. Germline CDR1 reads SGHDT; CDR2 reads YYEEEE. Findings and caveats of the study: A large majority of primary-vaccination clones showed up again after the booster (around 96% CD4, about 87% CD8). Although the secondary response was weaker, it peaked faster, at day 5 versus 15. Shared CD4/CD8 clonotypes were a small share, likely from convergent recombination.

This clonotype was counted ten times or more. Antigen specificity is unknown. MiXCR, run by TCRdb on the 5' RACE reads, gives a single entry per CDR3 protein. Of more than 200,000 distinct CDR3 sequences listed, over 3% are singletons. The chain recombines TRBV5-6 with TRBJ1-6; D remains unclear. The sample in question was PBMCs, obtained 15 days after the yellow fever booster vaccination. The sequence came from a man younger than 30 who received the YFV17D yellow fever vaccine. CDR3 protein: CASSWQEAFEALHF. In nucleotides, the CDR3 is TGTGCCAGCAGCTGGCAGGAAGCCTTTGAGGCCCTCCACTTT. Looking up the rest from reference TRBV5-6 and TRBJ1-6 gives the full variable domain: DAGVTQSPTHLIKTRGQQVTLRCSPKSGHDTVSWYQQALGQGPQFIFQYYEEEERQRGNFPDRFSGHQFPNYSSELNVNALLLGDSALYLCASSWQEAFEALHFGNGTRLTVT.